Listed here is a single TCR beta chain. This CDR3 contains 16 residues. The V and J ends lost 6 bases and 0 bases, in that order; junction bases with no gene match: 8. CDR1 is WSHSY, CDR2 SAAADI, per germline. Generated by immunoSEQ multiplex PCR, the TCRdb table keeps only in-frame clones and is missing some. The sample comprises hundreds of thousands of clones, 88% of which are singletons, and around 2.9% rests with the top ten. This specimen belongs to a study of blood T cell repertoires in COVID-19. Membership in each cohort depended on participant-reported clinical history. Recovery among Cohort 3 donors was established by two negative PCRs, clearance, or symptom resolution.

The sample consisted of PBMCs or T cells enriched from blood (not recorded which). The gene calls are TRBV10-2 and TRBJ2-3; 8 bases line up with TRBD2. This clonotype was obtained from a woman aged 45-59 years who had recovered from COVID-19. In DNA, the CDR3 is TGCGCCAGCAGCTTCCCGACTAGCGCTAGCACAGATACGCAGTATTTT. Amino acids: CASSFPTSASTDTQYF.